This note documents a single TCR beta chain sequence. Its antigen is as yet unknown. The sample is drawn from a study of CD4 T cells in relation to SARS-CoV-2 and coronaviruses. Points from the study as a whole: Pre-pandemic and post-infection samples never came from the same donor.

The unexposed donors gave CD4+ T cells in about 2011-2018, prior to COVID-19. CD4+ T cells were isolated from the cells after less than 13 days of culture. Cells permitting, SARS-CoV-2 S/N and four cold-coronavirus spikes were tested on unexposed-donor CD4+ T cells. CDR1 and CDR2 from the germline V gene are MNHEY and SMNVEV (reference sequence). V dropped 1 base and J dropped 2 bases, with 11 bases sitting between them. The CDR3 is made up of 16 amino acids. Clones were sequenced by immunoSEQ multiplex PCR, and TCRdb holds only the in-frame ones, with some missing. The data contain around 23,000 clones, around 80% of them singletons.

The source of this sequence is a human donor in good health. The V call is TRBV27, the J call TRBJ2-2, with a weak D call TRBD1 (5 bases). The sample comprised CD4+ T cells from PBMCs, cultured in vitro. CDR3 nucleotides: TGTGCCAGCAGTTTATTTCGCAGGGCTAACACCGGGGAGCTGTTTTTT. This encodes CASSLFRRANTGELFF.